A single sample is the source of the 17 T cell receptor beta chains below, sequenced in a study of blood T cell repertoires in COVID-19 (dated by TCRdb to 2020 to 2022). Library preparation used the immunoSEQ multiplex PCR assay. In TCRdb, the immuneACCESS table is reduced to in-frame sequences with V and J assigned. These tables do not hold every clone; where another copy was compared, an unresolved V gene accounts for under half, and the others remain unexplained. Within this sample are about 160,000 clones, with approximately 95% of them counted one time only. Clones ranked in the top ten supply just under 2% of the sample. Sequenced material: peripheral blood. Receptor source: a woman aged 55-75 years with COVID-19, enrolled during active disease.

V gene TRBV30 combines with J gene TRBJ1-2, with D possibly TRBD1 on 5 matching bases. Germline CDR1 GTSNPN, CDR2 SVGIG (reference sequence). Trimming left V 0 bases short and J 5 bases short, with 10 bases between. The CDR3 covers 13 residues. The CDR3, as DNA: TGTGCCTGGAGTGTACTCCAGGGATATGGCTACACCTTC. This codes for CAWSVLQGYGYTF.

The chain has TRBV3-1 (or the pseudogene TRBV3-2) and TRBJ2-7; TRBD1 aligns across 7 bases. Germline CDR1 is LGHDT and CDR2 is YNNKEL (reference sequence). Trimming took 4 bases from V and 3 from J; bases not matched to a gene: 6. CDR3 length: 14 amino acids. The CDR3: CASSLSTGYYEQYF. CDR3 DNA sequence: TGTGCCAGCAGCCTTTCGACAGGGTACTACGAGCAGTACTTC.

The J gene is TRBJ1-3, the V gene TRBV7-9, with D possibly matching TRBD1 (5 bases). The CDR3 runs to 15 residues. V lost 5 bases and J lost 0, with 11 bases in between. Per germline, CDR1 SEHNR and CDR2 FQNEAQ (reference sequence). Here the CDR3 DNA reads TGTGCCAGCAGCGAGGCCGGGGGCTCTGGAAACACCATATATTTT. This gives the protein CASSEAGGSGNTIYF.

The rearrangement links TRBV2 to TRBJ2-3; 10 positions agree with TRBD1. Unmatched junction bases numbered 0, after V lost 1 base and J lost 5 bases. The CDR3 sequence is 14 residues long. Germline V gene sequence: CDR1 SNHLY, CDR2 FYNNEI. CDR3 nucleotide sequence: TGTGCCAGCAGTGAAGGGACAGGGGGAGATACGCAGTATTTT. Amino acid sequence: CASSEGTGGDTQYF. Together with reference TRBV2 and TRBJ2-3, the CDR3 gives the full variable domain: EPEVTQTPSHQVTQMGQEVILRCVPISNHLYFYWYRQILGQKVEFLVSFYNNEISEKSEIFDDQFSVERPDGSNFTLKIRSTKLEDSAMYFCASSEGTGGDTQYFGPGTRLTVL.

The V gene is TRBV4-3, the J gene TRBJ1-1, with 11 bases matching TRBD1. The CDR3 has 14 amino acids. CDR1 is LGHNA, CDR2 YSLEER, per germline. The J segment lost 7 bases and the V segment lost 7 bases, leaving 8 bases of the junction unmatched. The CDR3 DNA reads TGCGCCAGCAAAACGGACAGGGGGCTTGGTGAAGCTTTCTTT. Translated, it gives CASKTDRGLGEAFF.

This clone came up once. V gene TRBV19 combines with J gene TRBJ1-1; tentatively, D is TRBD1 (5 bases). There are 13 residues in the CDR3. Germline CDR1 and CDR2: LNHDA and SQIVND (reference sequence). V gave up 9 bases and J gave up 1 base, with 12 bases separating them. The CDR3 sequence is CASTTGGNTEAFF. CDR3 nucleotides: TGTGCCAGCACGACGGGGGGGAACACTGAAGCTTTCTTT.

The chain's CDR3 is CASSPRGGHGYTF. CDR3 DNA: TGTGCCAGCAGCCCCCGCGGGGGCCATGGCTACACCTTC. The chain couples TRBV7-9 to TRBJ1-2; a weak D match, TRBD1 (6 bases). The CDR3 runs to 13 residues. Germline V gene sequence: CDR1 SEHNR, CDR2 FQNEAQ (reference sequence). Trimming left V 5 bases short and J 6 bases short, with 13 bases between.

This chain joins TRBV7-2 and TRBJ1-3; 7 nucleotides match TRBD1. Germline-derived CDR1 and CDR2 are SGHTA and FQGNSA. The CDR3 sequence is 15 residues long. The J segment lost 5 bases and the V segment lost 2 bases, leaving 6 bases of the junction unmatched. CDR3 amino acids: CASSLTGEIRNTIYF. The CDR3 coding sequence is TGTGCCAGCAGCTTAACAGGGGAAATTCGAAACACCATATATTTT.

The chain recombines TRBV2 with TRBJ1-1; TRBD1 matches 9 bases. CDR3 size: 15 residues. Per germline, CDR1 SNHLY and CDR2 FYNNEI. J was trimmed by 4 bases and V by 9 bases; bases with no gene match: 12. CDR3 nucleotides: TGTGCCAGACATAACAAAGGACAGGGGTCCACTGAAGCTTTCTTT. Encoded protein: CARHNKGQGSTEAFF. The full variable domain, rest sourced from reference TRBV2 and TRBJ1-1, is EPEVTQTPSHQVTQMGQEVILRCVPISNHLYFYWYRQILGQKVEFLVSFYNNEISEKSEIFDDQFSVERPDGSNFTLKIRSTKLEDSAMYFCARHNKGQGSTEAFFGQGTRLTVV.

This clone was seen just once. This chain joins TRBV27 and TRBJ2-1, with 7 nucleotides matching TRBD1. V gave up 5 bases and J gave up 5 bases; unmatched junction bases: 6. CDR1 MNHEY and CDR2 SMNVEV come from the germline V gene (reference sequence). This CDR3 has 14 residues. DNA of the CDR3: TGTGCCAGCAGTCCCTGGACAGGTAACAATGAGCAGTTCTTC. Its translation is CASSPWTGNNEQFF.

This clone was seen a single time. The chain links TRBV30 to TRBJ2-7; D possibly corresponds to TRBD2 (6 bases). CDR3 length: 14 residues. Per germline, CDR1 GTSNPN and CDR2 SVGIG (reference sequence). V was pared by 7 bases and J by 2 bases, with 18 bases between. The CDR3 loop is CAYLDPGVAYEQYF. In DNA, the CDR3 is TGTGCCTACCTAGACCCGGGAGTCGCCTACGAGCAGTACTTC.

The chain joins TRBV12-3 or TRBV12-4 to TRBJ1-2; D is possibly TRBD1 (6 bases). This CDR3 is 13 amino acids long. V was clipped by 5 bases and J by 2 bases, with 9 bases between them. The CDR3 DNA follows: TGTGCCAGCAGTACAAGGGGGAACTATGGCTACACCTTC. It specifies CASSTRGNYGYTF.

V usage is TRBV5-1 and J usage is TRBJ1-1, with TRBD1 as a possible D gene (6 bases). V lost 3 bases and J lost 11, with 14 bases in between. In germline, CDR1 is SGHRS, CDR2 YFSETQ. This CDR3 has 12 amino acids. CDR3 in DNA: TGCGCCAGCAGCTCTGGGGGGGCTGGTGCTTTCTTT. This sequence encodes CASSSGGAGAFF.

The table lists this clone with a count of one. This chain connects TRBV5-1 to TRBJ2-5; D is perhaps TRBD2 (6 bases). The CDR3 loop spans 14 amino acids. Germline CDR1 SGHRS, CDR2 YFSETQ. The germline V and J ends were trimmed by 0 bases and 2 bases, with 8 bases remaining between them. In DNA, the CDR3 is TGCGCCAGCAGCTTGGGTCGGGGGCAAGAGACCCAGTACTTC. This codes for CASSLGRGQETQYF.

This chain uses TRBV10-3 with TRBJ1-2, with 8 bases matching TRBD1. V trimming: 0 bases; J trimming: 5 bases; junction bases outside the gene matches: 8. This CDR3 spans 16 amino acids. CDR1 is ENHRY, CDR2 SYGVKD, per germline. CDR3 protein: CAISESLRTGPYGYTF. Written as DNA, the CDR3 is TGTGCCATCAGTGAGTCCCTACGGACAGGGCCTTATGGCTACACCTTC.

The V gene is TRBV7-2, the J gene TRBJ2-6, with D tentatively TRBD1 (6 bases). Trimming removed 4 bases from V and 4 bases from J, with 14 bases in between. The CDR3 loop spans 16 amino acids. Germline CDR1 reads SGHTA; CDR2 reads FQGNSA. Here the CDR3 reads CASSSSPGVGANVLTF. CDR3 in DNA: TGTGCCAGCAGCTCGTCCCCAGGGGTAGGGGCCAACGTCCTGACTTTC.

This chain connects TRBV10-2 to TRBJ2-5; no reliable D call. The length of the CDR3 is 13 residues. Trimming pared 4 bases from V and 4 bases from J, leaving 10 bases between. Germline CDR1 reads WSHSY; CDR2 reads SAAADI. The CDR3 nucleotides read TGCGCCAGCAGTGCCCAAATCCCAGAGACCCAGTACTTC. It yields the protein CASSAQIPETQYF.